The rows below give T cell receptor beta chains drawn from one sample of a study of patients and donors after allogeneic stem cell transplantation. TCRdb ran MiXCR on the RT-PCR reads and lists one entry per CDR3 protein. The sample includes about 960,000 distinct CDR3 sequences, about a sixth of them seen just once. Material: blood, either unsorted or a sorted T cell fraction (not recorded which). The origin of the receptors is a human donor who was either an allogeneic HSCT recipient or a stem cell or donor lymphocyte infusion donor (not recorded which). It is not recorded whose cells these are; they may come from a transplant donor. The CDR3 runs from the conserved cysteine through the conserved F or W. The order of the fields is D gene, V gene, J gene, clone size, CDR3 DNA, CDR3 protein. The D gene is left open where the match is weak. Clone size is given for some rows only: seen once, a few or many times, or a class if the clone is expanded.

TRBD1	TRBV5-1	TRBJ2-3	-	TGCGCCAGCCCCAGGGGGACCGGAGATACGCAGTATTTT	CASPRGTGDTQYF
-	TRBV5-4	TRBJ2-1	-	TGTGCCAGCAAGCCGGGACTGTACAATGAGCAGTTCTTC	CASKPGLYNEQFF
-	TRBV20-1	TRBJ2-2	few	TGCAGTGCTAGAGATCAAAGGGCAGGGCCAGGCACCGGGGAGCTGTTTTTT	CSARDQRAGPGTGELFF
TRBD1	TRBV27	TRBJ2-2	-	TGTGCCAGCAGTTTAACGGACAGGGGGCGGGAGCTGTTTTTT	CASSLTDRGRELFF
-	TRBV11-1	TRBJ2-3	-	TGTGCCAGCAGCTTAGTTCCGGGGGTAGATACGCAGTATTTT	CASSLVPGVDTQYF
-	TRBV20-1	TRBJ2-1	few	TGCAGTGCGACTAGACAGGGAATGTACTATGAGCAGTTCTTC	CSATRQGMYYEQFF
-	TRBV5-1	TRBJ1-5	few	TGCGCCAGCAGCCTCAAGGGGGACGGTGAGCCCCAGCATTTT	CASSLKGDGEPQHF
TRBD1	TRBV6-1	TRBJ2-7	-	TGTGCCAGCACTCCGGGACAGGGGGCCTGGGAGCTGTACTTC	CASTPGQGAWELYF
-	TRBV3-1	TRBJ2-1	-	TGTGCCAGCAGCCAAGAGTTTGGGACCTATAACAATGAGCAGTTCTTC	CASSQEFGTYNNEQFF
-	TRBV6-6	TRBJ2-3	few	TGTGCCAGCAGTACTAAGCCAGATACGCAGTATTTT	CASSTKPDTQYF
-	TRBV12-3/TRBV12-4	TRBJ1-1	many	TGTGCCAGCACTGAAGCTTTCTTT	CASTEAFF
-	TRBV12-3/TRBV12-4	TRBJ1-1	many	TGTGCCAGCACCATATCTAGGAACACTGAAGCTTTCTTT	CASTISRNTEAFF
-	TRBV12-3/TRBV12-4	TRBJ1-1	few	TGTGCCAGCAGTTTACGACAGGACATGAACACTGAAGCTTTCTTT	CASSLRQDMNTEAFF
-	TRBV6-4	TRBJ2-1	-	TGTGCCAGCTCAATCGACTACCTTTACAATGAGCAGTTCTTC	CASSIDYLYNEQFF
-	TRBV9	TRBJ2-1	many	TGTGCCAGCAGCTGGACCAAAGTAGATGAGCAGTTCTTC	CASSWTKVDEQFF
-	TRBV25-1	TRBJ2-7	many	TGTGCCAGCAGTGAATACAACGAGCAGTACTTC	CASSEYNEQYF
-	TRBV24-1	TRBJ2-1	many	TGTGCCACCAGTGATTTTAACAGCGCTTATGAGCAGTTCTTC	CATSDFNSAYEQFF
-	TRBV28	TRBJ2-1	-	TGTGCCAGCAGTGGAGGGTATGAGCAGTTCTTC	CASSGGYEQFF